Here is one T cell receptor beta chain with its context. Its antigen is undetermined. This specimen includes other DNA sequences encoding the same CDR3. The sample is drawn from a study of a mutant IDH1 vaccine in newly diagnosed glioma. About the study: Vaccination began 4-6 weeks post radiotherapy alone, or with temozolomide cycles. Visit V12 was at week 35; visit V13 was at week 47.

The method was immunoSEQ multiplex PCR; TCRdb's version includes in-frame clones alone and lacks a portion of them. The sample yields tens of thousands of clones, roughly 76% seen once. This CDR3 spans 13 amino acids. The ends were cut back, 3 bases at V and 3 bases at J, with 7 bases in the middle. The germline CDR1 and CDR2 sequences are SGHRS and YFSETQ. Described time point: week 35, safety follow-up. The content of each vaccine dose was 300 ug of mutant IDH1 20-mer peptide, and topical imiquimod accompanied it. Patients came in for eight vaccinations, in weeks 1, 3, 5, 7, 11, 15, 19 and 23. Donors' newly diagnosed IDH1-mutant WHO grade 3 or 4 astrocytomas lacked nuclear ATRX.

Material: PBMCs, obtained from a glioma patient whose treatment included an IDH1 peptide vaccine. The receptor was isolated from a man aged 45-65 years with glioma. This chain links TRBV5-1 with TRBJ1-5; D gene ambiguous. The CDR3 DNA reads as TGCGCCAGCAGCTCCTTTCCCAATCAGCCCCAGCATTTT. This translates into CASSSFPNQPQHF.